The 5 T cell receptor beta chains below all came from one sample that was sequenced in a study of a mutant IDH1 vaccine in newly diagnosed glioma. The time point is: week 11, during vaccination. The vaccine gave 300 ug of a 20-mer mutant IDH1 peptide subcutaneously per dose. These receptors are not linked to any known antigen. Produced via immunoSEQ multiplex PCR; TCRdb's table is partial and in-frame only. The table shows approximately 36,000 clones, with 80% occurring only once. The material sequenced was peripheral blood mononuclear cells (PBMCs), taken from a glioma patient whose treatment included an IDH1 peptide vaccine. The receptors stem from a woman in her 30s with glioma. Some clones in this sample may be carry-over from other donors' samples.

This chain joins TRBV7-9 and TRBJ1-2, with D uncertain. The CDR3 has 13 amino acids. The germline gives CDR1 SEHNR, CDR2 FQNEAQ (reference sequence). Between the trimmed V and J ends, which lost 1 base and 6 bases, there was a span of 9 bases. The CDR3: CASSLGTLDGYTF. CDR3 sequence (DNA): TGTGCCAGCAGCTTAGGTACTTTAGATGGCTACACCTTC.

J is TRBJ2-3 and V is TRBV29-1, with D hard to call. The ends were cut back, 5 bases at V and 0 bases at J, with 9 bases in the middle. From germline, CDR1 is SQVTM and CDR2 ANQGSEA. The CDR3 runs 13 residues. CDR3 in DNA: TGCAGCGTTCCCTGGATTAGCACAGATACGCAGTATTTT. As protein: CSVPWISTDTQYF.

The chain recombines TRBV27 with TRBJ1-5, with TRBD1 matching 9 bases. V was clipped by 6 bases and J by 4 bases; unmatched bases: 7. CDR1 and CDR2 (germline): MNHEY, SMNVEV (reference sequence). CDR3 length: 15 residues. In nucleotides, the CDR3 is TGTGCCAGCAGAGCGACAGGGGGAAGGAATCAGCCCCAGCATTTT. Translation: CASRATGGRNQPQHF.

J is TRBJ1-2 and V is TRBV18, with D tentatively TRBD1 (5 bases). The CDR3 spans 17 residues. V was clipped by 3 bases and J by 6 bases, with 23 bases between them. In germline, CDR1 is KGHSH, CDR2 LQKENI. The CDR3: CASSPGPIAAVENGYTF. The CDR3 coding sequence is TGTGCCAGCTCACCGGGGCCCATAGCGGCAGTAGAAAATGGCTACACCTTC.

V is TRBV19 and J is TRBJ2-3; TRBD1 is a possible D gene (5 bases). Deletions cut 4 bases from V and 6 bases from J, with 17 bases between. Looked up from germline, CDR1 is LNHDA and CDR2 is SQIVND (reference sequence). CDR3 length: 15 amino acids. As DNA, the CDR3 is TGTGCCAGTAGTACCCTCCCACAGGCGGTGGATACGCAGTATTTT. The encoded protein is CASSTLPQAVDTQYF.